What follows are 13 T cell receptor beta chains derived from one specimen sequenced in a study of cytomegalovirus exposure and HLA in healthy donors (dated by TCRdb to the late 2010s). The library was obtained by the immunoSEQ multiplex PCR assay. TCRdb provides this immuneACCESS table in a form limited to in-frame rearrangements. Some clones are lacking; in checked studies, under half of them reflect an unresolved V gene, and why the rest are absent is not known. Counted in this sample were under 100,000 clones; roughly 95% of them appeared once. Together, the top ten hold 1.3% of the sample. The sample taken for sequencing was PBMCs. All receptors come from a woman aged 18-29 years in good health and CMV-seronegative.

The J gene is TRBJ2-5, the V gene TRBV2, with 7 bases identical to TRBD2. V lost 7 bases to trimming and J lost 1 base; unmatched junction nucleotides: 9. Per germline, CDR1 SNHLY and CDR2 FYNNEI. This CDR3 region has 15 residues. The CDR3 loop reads CASKPPTSPQETQYF. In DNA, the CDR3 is TGTGCCAGCAAGCCGCCGACTAGCCCCCAAGAGACCCAGTACTTC.

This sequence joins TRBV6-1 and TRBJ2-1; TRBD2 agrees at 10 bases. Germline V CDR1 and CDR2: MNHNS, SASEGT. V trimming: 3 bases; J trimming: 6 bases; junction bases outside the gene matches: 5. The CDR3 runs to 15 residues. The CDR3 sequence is CASSDGVAGGNEQFF. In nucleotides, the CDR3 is TGTGCCAGCAGTGACGGAGTAGCGGGAGGCAATGAGCAGTTCTTC.

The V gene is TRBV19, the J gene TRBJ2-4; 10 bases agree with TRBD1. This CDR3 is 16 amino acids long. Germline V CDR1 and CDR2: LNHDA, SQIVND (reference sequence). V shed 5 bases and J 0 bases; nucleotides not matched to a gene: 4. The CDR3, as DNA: TGTGCCAGTAGTGGACAGGGGGAGCTAGCCAAAAACATTCAGTACTTC. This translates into CASSGQGELAKNIQYF.

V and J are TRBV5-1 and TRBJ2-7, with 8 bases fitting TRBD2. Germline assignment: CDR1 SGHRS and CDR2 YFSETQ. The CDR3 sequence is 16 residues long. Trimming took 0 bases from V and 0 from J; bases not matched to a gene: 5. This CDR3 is CASSLARGGPSYEQYF. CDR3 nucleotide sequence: TGCGCCAGCAGCTTGGCCCGGGGGGGACCCTCCTACGAGCAGTACTTC.

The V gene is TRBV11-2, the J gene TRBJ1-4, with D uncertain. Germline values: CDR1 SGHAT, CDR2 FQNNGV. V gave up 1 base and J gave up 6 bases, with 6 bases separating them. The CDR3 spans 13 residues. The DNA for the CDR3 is TGTGCCAGCAGCTTAGCCGGGGATGAAAAACTGTTTTTT. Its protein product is CASSLAGDEKLFF.

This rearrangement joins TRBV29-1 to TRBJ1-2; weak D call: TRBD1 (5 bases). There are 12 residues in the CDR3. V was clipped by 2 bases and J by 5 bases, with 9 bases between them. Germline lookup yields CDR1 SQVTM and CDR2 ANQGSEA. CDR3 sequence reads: CSVEKGRYGYTF. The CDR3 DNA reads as TGCAGCGTTGAAAAGGGGAGGTATGGCTACACCTTC.

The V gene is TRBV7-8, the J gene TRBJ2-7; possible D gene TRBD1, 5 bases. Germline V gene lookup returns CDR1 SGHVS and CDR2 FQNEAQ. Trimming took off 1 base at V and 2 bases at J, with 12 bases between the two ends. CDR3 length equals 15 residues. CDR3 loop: CASSLDRYLAYEQYF. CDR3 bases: TGTGCCAGCAGCTTAGACAGGTACCTAGCCTACGAGCAGTACTTC. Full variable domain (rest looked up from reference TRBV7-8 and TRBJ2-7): GAGVSQSPRYKVAKRGQDVALRCDPISGHVSLFWYQQALGQGPEFLTYFQNEAQLDKSGLPSDRFFAERPEGSVSTLKIQRTQQEDSAVYLCASSLDRYLAYEQYFGPGTRLTVT.

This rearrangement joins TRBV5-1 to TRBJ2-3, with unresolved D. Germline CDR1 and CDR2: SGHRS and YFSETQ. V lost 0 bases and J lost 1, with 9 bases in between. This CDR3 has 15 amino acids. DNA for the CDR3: TGCGCCAGCAGCTTGGATCTCTTCGGCACAGATACGCAGTATTTT. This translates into CASSLDLFGTDTQYF.

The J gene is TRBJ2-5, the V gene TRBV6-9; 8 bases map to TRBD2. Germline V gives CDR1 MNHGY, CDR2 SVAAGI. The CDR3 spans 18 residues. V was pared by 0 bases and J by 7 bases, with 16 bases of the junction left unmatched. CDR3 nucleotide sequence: TGTGCCAGCAGTTATTCGGGGGTGGAAGCGGGAGACGTGGGGACCCAGTACTTC. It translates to CASSYSGVEAGDVGTQYF.

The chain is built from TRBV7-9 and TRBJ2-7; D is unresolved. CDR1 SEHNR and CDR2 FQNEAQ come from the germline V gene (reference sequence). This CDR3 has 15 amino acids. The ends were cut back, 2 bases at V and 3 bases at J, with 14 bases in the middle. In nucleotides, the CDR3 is TGTGCCAGCAGCTTAAACGCAGGAACAATCTACGAGCAGTACTTC. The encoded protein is CASSLNAGTIYEQYF.

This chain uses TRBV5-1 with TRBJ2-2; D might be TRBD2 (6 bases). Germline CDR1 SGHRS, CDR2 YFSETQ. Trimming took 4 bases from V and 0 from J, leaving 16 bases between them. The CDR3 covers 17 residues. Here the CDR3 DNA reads TGCGCCAGCAGCATGGGACTCCTGTTGACGAACACCGGGGAGCTGTTTTTT. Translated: CASSMGLLLTNTGELFF. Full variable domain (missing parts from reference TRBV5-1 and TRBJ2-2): KAGVTQTPRYLIKTRGQQVTLSCSPISGHRSVSWYQQTPGQGLQFLFEYFSETQRNKGNFPGRFSGRQFSNSRSEMNVSTLELGDSALYLCASSMGLLLTNTGELFFGEGSRLTVL.

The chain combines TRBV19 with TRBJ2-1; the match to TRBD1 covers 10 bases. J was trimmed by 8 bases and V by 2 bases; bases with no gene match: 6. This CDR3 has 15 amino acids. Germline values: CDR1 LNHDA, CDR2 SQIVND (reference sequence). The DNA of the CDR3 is TGTGCCAGTAGTATAACCGGGACAGGGGTTTATGAGCAGTTCTTC. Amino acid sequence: CASSITGTGVYEQFF.

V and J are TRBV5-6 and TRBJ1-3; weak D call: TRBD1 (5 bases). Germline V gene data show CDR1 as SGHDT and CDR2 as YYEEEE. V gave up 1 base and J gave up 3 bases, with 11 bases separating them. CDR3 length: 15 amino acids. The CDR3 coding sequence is TGTGCCAGCAGCTTGACATGGGACTTTGGAAACACCATATATTTT. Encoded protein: CASSLTWDFGNTIYF.